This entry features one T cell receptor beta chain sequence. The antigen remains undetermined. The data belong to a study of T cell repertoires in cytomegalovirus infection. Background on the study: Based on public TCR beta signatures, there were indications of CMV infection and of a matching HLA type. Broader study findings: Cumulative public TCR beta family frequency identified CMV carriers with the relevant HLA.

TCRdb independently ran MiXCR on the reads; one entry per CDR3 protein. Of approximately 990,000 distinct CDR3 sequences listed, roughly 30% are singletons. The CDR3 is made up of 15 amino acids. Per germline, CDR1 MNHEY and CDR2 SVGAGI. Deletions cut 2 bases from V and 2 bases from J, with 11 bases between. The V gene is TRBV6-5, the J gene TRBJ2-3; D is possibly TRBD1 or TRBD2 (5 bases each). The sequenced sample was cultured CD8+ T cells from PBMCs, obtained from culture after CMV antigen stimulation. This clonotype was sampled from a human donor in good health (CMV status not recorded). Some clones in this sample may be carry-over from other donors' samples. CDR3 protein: CASSYRDRFTDTQYF. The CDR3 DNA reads TGTGCCAGCAGTTACCGGGACCGGTTCACAGATACGCAGTATTTT.